This T cell receptor (beta chain) stems from a study of blood T cell repertoires in COVID-19 (dated by TCRdb to 2020 to 2022). General notes on the study: Collaborator samples came from the United States, Italy and Spain and covered acute and convalescent phases of COVID-19. The material from the prospective study consisted of cDNA or gDNA derived from T cells, B-cell-depleted T cells, or PBMCs. Subjects who had been exposed to COVID-19, were actively infected with it, or had recovered from it provided the deeply sampled blood TCRbeta repertoires that made up the dataset. The repertoires were released in a freely available public database intended as a resource for research on the immune response to SARS-CoV-2. Samples came from the ongoing ImmuneRACE study (first 160 participants) plus 1,254 subjects from 6 global collaborators. Sample metadata almost always included a de-identified subject ID, COVID-19 status, age in years and sex. Where HLA class I and class II types were available, the types were taken from metadata supplied by the sample provider, not from assay-based typing.

One collaborating source in Seattle enrolled patients while the patients were actively infected and followed the patients over time throughout the course of disease. Whole blood was collected in K2EDTA tubes by collaborating institutions according to the institutions' own protocols. For TCRbeta analysis, collaborators shipped samples in one of three forms: frozen whole blood, isolated PBMCs, or DNA extracted from either of those sample types. As to this clone: It lacks a known antigen. Base qualities are not recorded, but no much larger clone differs from it by a single base.

Beyond this particular receptor, the publication reports: How much clinical and demographic metadata was included differed by source and by participant, and the metadata was provided uncurated.

The CDR3 contains 13 residues, cysteine and phenylalanine counted. Only CDR3 DNA is held: 39 bases, read in frame from base 1. The germline V gene gives CDR1 as MDHEN and CDR2 as SYDVKM. The V end loses 2 bases and the J end loses 9 bases, and a stretch of 8 bases separates them. TCRbeta CDR3 regions were amplified from genomic DNA by means of the immunoSEQ Assay, a bias-controlled multiplex PCR. In the source study's methods: The number of nucleated cells in each sample was estimated from the amplification of reference gene primers within the assay. To quantify the absolute abundance of each unique TCRbeta CDR3 rearrangement, sequence reads were collapsed and filtered. Productive Simpson clonality was computed per sample as the square root of Simpson's diversity index over productive rearrangements. The clones in this table, taken by TCRdb from immuneACCESS, are in-frame only. Not every clone is retained; where verified, under half of the shortfall comes from an unresolved V gene, and the cause of the rest is unknown. That table gives V, J and clone size, and the DNA gave D and trimming. Recorded for this sample are about 300,000 clones; roughly nine tenths of them occurred a single time. The leading ten clones occupy around 1.9% of the sample.

Sequencing was done on a sample of peripheral blood. The chain is made from TRBV28 and TRBJ1-6; 5 matching bases give a weak D call of TRBD1. The clonotype originates from a woman between 25 and 40 years old with COVID-19, enrolled during active disease. The CDR3 has the sequence CASSLGRVSPLHF. The base sequence is TGTGCCAGCAGTTTAGGCAGGGTTTCACCCCTCCACTTT.